Listed below are T cell receptor beta chains from one sample, sequenced in a study of blood T cells in healthy people across ages. From the 5' RACE reads, TCRdb called clonotypes with MiXCR, one entry per CDR3 protein. The sample records about 700,000 distinct CDR3 sequences, about a third being singletons. The sample comprised blood. The receptor source for this set is a woman aged 80 or older in good health. Each CDR3 is given with its conserved first and last residue. D genes are given only for firm matches. Expanded clones are given a class, and other clones once, few, many or no size at all.

TRBV5-6	once	TRBJ2-7	TRBD2	CASSPGTLVAYVLWEGYEQYF	TGTGCCAGCAGTCCGGGAACCCTGGTCGCGTATGTACTCTGGGAGGGCTACGAGCAGTACTTC
TRBV18	.	TRBJ2-3	.	CAGSPPSADTQYF	TGTGCCGGCTCACCACCATCGGCAGATACGCAGTATTTT
TRBV5-1	.	TRBJ1-4	.	CASSRSVTNEKLFF	TGCGCCAGCAGCCGTAGTGTAACTAATGAAAAACTGTTTTTT
TRBV2	many	TRBJ1-2	.	CASRAGANYGYTF	TGTGCCAGCAGGGCAGGGGCTAACTATGGCTACACCTTC
TRBV13	.	TRBJ2-5	.	CASSLRRDSYNEQYF	TGTGCCAGCAGCCTCAGACGGGACTCATACAATGAGCAGTACTTC
TRBV30	.	TRBJ1-2	.	CAWSAQPERGYTF	TGTGCCTGGAGTGCCCAGCCAGAGCGGGGCTACACCTTC
TRBV30	.	TRBJ1-5	.	CAWSPRPANQPQHF	TGTGCCTGGAGCCCCCGGCCGGCTAATCAGCCCCAGCATTTT
TRBV6-5	.	TRBJ2-7	.	CASSYSGYERYF	TGTGCCAGCAGCTATTCTGGCTACGAGCGGTACTTC
TRBV4-2	many	TRBJ2-5	TRBD2	CASSQDQGVPSGGARETQYF	TGTGCCAGCAGCCAAGATCAGGGAGTTCCGAGCGGGGGGGCCAGGGAGACCCAGTACTTC
TRBV20-1	many	TRBJ2-5	.	CSASPGQETQYF	TGCAGTGCTAGTCCAGGGCAAGAGACCCAGTACTTC
TRBV4-1	few	TRBJ2-7	TRBD2	CASSTGGGTSDYEQYF	TGCGCCAGCAGCACAGGTGGGGGGACTAGCGACTACGAGCAGTACTTC
TRBV6-4	many	TRBJ2-1	.	CASSRGEMDNEQFF	TGTGCCAGCAGTAGAGGAGAAATGGACAATGAGCAGTTCTTC
TRBV7-2	many	TRBJ2-1	.	CASSFSYNEQFF	TGTGCCAGCAGCTTCTCCTACAATGAGCAGTTCTTC